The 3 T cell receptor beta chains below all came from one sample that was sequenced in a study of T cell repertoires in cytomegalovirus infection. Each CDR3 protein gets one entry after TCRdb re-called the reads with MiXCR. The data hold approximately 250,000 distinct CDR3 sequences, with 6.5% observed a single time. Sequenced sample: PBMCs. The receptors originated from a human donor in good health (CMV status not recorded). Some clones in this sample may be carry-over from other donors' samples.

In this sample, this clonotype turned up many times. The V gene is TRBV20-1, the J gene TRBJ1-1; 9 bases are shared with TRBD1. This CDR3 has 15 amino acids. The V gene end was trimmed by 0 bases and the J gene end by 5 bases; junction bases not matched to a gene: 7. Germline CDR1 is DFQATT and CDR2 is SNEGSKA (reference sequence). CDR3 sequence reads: CSAREPGTGSTEAFF. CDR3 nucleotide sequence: TGCAGTGCTAGAGAGCCCGGGACAGGGTCTACTGAAGCTTTCTTT.

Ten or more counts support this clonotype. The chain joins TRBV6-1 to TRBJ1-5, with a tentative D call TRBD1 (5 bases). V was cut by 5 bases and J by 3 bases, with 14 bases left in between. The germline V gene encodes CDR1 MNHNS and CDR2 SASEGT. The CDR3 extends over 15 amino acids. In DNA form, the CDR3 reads TGTGCCAGCAGTCCTCTACAGGCTATCAATCAGCCCCAGCATTTT. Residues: CASSPLQAINQPQHF.

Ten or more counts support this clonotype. This chain's CDR3 is CASSLGWTVNTEAFF. The DNA of the CDR3 is TGTGCCAGCAGCTTAGGGTGGACGGTGAACACTGAAGCTTTCTTT. The gene calls are TRBV7-2 and TRBJ1-1, with D uncertain. The V gene's germline CDR1 is SGHTA and CDR2 FQGNSA. V lost 1 base, J lost 0 bases, and 9 bases lay in between. The CDR3 runs to 15 residues.